This passage covers 13 T cell receptor beta chains from one sample sequenced in a study of blood T cell repertoires in COVID-19. The data were produced by immunoSEQ multiplex PCR, yet TCRdb's version contains in-frame clones alone and is incomplete. Of tens of thousands of clones listed, 82% are singletons. Sequences were obtained from peripheral blood. These receptors came from a human donor in a cohort sampled during active COVID-19.

The chain employs TRBV6-1 and TRBJ1-3; 9 nucleotides line up with TRBD1. The J segment lost 3 bases and the V segment lost 1 base, leaving 4 bases of the junction unmatched. The CDR3 covers 16 residues. Germline V gene sequence: CDR1 MNHNS, CDR2 SASEGT. CDR3 sequence (DNA): TGTGCCAGCAGTGAAGGGTCGACAGGGGGTGGAAACACCATATATTTT. Translation: CASSEGSTGGGNTIYF.

As DNA, the CDR3 is TGTGCCAGCAGCCCAGGGACAGGGGAGACTGAAGCTTTCTTT. Protein sequence: CASSPGTGETEAFF. The rearrangement links TRBV3-1 (or the pseudogene TRBV3-2) to TRBJ1-1; 10 bases agree with TRBD1. CDR3 length: 14 amino acids. Trimming at V came to 4 bases and at J to 5 bases, leaving 4 bases not matched to a gene. Germline values: CDR1 LGHDT, CDR2 YNNKEL (reference sequence).

This clone was counted once. The chain employs TRBV21-1 and TRBJ2-3; the table assigns TRBD1, which was not confirmed against the DNA. TRBV21-1 has pseudogene status. CDR3 length: 15 amino acids. The CDR3 sequence is CASSEGQGKGDTQYF. CDR3 coding DNA: TGTGCCAGCAGCGAGGGACAGGGAAAGGGAGATACGCAGTATTTT.

V is TRBV7-9 and J is TRBJ1-5, with a weak D call TRBD1 (6 bases). V was clipped by 3 bases and J by 4 bases, with 13 bases between them. Germline CDR1 reads SEHNR; CDR2 reads FQNEAQ (reference sequence). This CDR3 contains 15 residues. CDR3 sequence reads: CASSLGTNLNQPQHF. For the CDR3, the DNA is TGTGCCAGCAGCTTGGGGACAAATCTAAATCAGCCCCAGCATTTT.

This chain uses TRBV6-5 with TRBJ1-1, with 9 bases that match TRBD1. V lost 2 bases and J lost 3; bases outside the gene matches: 7. The CDR3 extends over 16 amino acids. CDR1 is MNHEY and CDR2 is SVGAGI in the germline V gene. As DNA, the CDR3 is TGTGCCAGCAGTTACACAGGACAGGGGAGAGACACTGAAGCTTTCTTT. Its translation: CASSYTGQGRDTEAFF.

The chain combines TRBV19 with TRBJ1-4; possible D gene TRBD1, 6 bases. Germline CDR1 LNHDA, CDR2 SQIVND (reference sequence). The CDR3 covers 13 residues. With 6 bases removed from V and 8 bases from J, the gap between germline ends came to 13 bases. CDR3 nucleotides: TGTGCCAGTAGCGTGTTGACAGGCGAAAAACTGTTTTTT. Translated, it gives CASSVLTGEKLFF. Looking up the rest from reference TRBV19 and TRBJ1-4 gives the full variable domain: DGGITQSPKYLFRKEGQNVTLSCEQNLNHDAMYWYRQDPGQGLRLIYYSQIVNDFQKGDIAEGYSVSREKKESFPLTVTSAQKNPTAFYLCASSVLTGEKLFFGSGTQLSVL.

J is TRBJ2-3 and V is TRBV7-6; no firm D call. The V gene's germline CDR1 is SGHVS and CDR2 FNYEAQ. Trimming cost V 2 bases and J 4 bases, with 16 bases left between them. The CDR3 has 16 residues. The CDR3: CASSLFSGSSSDTQYF. In DNA form, the CDR3 reads TGTGCCAGCAGCTTATTTTCCGGGTCATCCTCAGATACGCAGTATTTT.

The chain employs TRBV7-3 and TRBJ1-6; 8 bases match TRBD1. The CDR3 is 15 amino acids. Trimming removed 4 bases from V and 1 base from J; junction bases left unmatched: 0. The germline gives CDR1 SGHTA, CDR2 FQGTGA. CDR3 sequence reads: CASSWTGSYNSPLHF. In DNA form, the CDR3 reads TGTGCCAGCAGCTGGACAGGGTCCTATAATTCACCCCTCCACTTT.

The chain has TRBV9 and TRBJ1-2; 7 positions agree with TRBD1. The CDR3 length is 12 residues. Trimming removed 4 bases from V and 5 bases from J; junction bases left unmatched: 2. CDR1 SGDLS and CDR2 YYNGEE come from the germline V gene. In DNA form, the CDR3 reads TGTGCCAGCAGCACAGGGGAATATGGCTACACCTTC. It codes for CASSTGEYGYTF. Supplemented by reference TRBV9 and TRBJ1-2, the full variable domain reads DSGVTQTPKHLITATGQRVTLRCSPRSGDLSVYWYQQSLDQGLQFLIQYYNGEERAKGNILERFSAQQFPDLHSELNLSSLELGDSALYFCASSTGEYGYTFGSGTRLTVV.

The J gene is TRBJ2-1, the V gene TRBV5-1, with 10 bases that match TRBD1. Unmatched junction bases numbered 13, after V lost 4 bases and J lost 0 bases. The length of the CDR3 is 19 residues. CDR1 and CDR2 (germline): SGHRS, YFSETQ. The CDR3 region is CASSHGQGGYFSSYNEQFF. The CDR3 DNA reads TGCGCCAGCAGCCACGGACAGGGGGGCTACTTCAGCTCCTACAATGAGCAGTTCTTC.

The chain uses TRBV6-5 and TRBJ2-1; D is perhaps TRBD1 (6 bases). The ends were cut back, 6 bases at V and 4 bases at J, with 16 bases in the middle. The CDR3 has 15 residues. Germline loops: CDR1 MNHEY, CDR2 SVGAGI. The CDR3 DNA reads as TGTGCCAGCAGCAACGGACAGATGGGGTACAATGAGCAGTTCTTC. Its protein product is CASSNGQMGYNEQFF.

The sample holds one count of this clone. The rearrangement uses TRBV3-1 (or the pseudogene TRBV3-2) and TRBJ2-7; TRBD2 agrees at 8 bases. The germline V gene has CDR1 LGHDT and CDR2 YNNKEL (reference sequence). The CDR3 is 16 residues long. With V trimmed by 1 base and J by 2 bases, 7 bases remained unmatched. In nucleotides, the CDR3 is TGTGCCAGCAGCCAAGTTTGGGGCGGGGGGACCTACGAGCAGTACTTC. Amino acids: CASSQVWGGGTYEQYF.

The chain carries TRBV20-1 and TRBJ1-1; D uncertain. V gave up 6 bases and J gave up 0 bases, with 5 bases separating them. Looked up from germline, CDR1 is DFQATT and CDR2 is SNEGSKA (reference sequence). This CDR3 is built from 11 residues. CDR3: CSARVNTEAFF. Here the CDR3 DNA reads TGCAGTGCCCGGGTGAACACTGAAGCTTTCTTT.